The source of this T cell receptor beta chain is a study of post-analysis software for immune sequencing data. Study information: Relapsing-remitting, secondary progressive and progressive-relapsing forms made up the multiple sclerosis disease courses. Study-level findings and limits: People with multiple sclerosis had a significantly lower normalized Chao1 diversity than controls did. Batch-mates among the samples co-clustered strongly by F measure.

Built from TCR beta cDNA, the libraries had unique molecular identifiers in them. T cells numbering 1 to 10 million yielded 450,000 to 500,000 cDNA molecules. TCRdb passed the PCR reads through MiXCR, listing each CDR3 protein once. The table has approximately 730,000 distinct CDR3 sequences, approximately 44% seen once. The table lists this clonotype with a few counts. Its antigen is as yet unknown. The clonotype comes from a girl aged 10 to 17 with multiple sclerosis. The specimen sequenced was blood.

In nucleotides, the CDR3 is TGTGCCTGGAGTGGCCGTCGGGACAGGACCTATGGCTACACCTTC. Translating it yields CAWSGRRDRTYGYTF. The chain links TRBV30 to TRBJ1-2, with TRBD1 matching 8 bases. Germline V lookup: CDR1 GTSNPN, CDR2 SVGIG (reference sequence). The CDR3 contains 15 residues. V gave up 1 base and J gave up 4 bases; unmatched junction bases: 8.